The present T cell receptor beta chain was sequenced within a study of molecular identifiers for immune sequencing clone quantification. Overall study: Within a replicate experiment, RNA obtained from either about 21,000 or 97,000 naive CD8 cells was divided into five aliquots, and four of those aliquots were then sequenced.

TCRdb fed the PCR reads into MiXCR, producing one record per CDR3 protein. The repertoire consists of 300,000 to 400,000 distinct CDR3 sequences, with about 22% occurring once and the leading ten covering approximately 0.84%. Material: naive CD8+ T cells from blood, with Jurkat cell RNA spiked in. Regarding subset: FACS-sorted CD8+CD4-CCR7+CD45RA+ naive T cells. The origin of this receptor is a human donor in good health. Some libraries in this study had Jurkat cell RNA spiked in.

The CDR3 region is CASSERPGELFF. The CDR3 DNA is TGTGCCAGCAGTGAACGCCCCGGGGAGCTGTTTTTT. The chain links TRBV2 to TRBJ2-2; no definite D call. The CDR3 loop spans 12 amino acids. Per germline, CDR1 SNHLY and CDR2 FYNNEI. Trimming took off 2 bases at V and 6 bases at J, with 4 bases between the two ends.